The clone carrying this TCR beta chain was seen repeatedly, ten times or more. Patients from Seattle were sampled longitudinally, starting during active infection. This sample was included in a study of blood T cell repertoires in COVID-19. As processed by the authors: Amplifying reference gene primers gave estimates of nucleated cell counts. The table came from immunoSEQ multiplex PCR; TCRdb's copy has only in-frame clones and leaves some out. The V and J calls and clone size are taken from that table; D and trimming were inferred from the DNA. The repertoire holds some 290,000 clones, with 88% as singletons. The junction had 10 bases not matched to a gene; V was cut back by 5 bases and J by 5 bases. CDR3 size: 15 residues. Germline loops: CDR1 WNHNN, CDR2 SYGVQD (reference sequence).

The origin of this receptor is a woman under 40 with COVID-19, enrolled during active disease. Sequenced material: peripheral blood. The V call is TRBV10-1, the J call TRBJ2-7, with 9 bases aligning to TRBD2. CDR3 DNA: TGCGCCAGCAGTCCCGCTAGCGGGATGATGAACGAGCAGTACTTC. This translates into CASSPASGMMNEQYF.